Each of the 17 T cell receptor beta chains below was sequenced from the same sample in a study of cytomegalovirus exposure and HLA in healthy donors. PCR amplification relied on 60 Vbeta primers (plus 13 Jbeta primers). The repertoire was sequenced with immunoSEQ multiplex PCR; TCRdb's copy has only in-frame clones and lacks some. The sample records 150,000 to 200,000 clones, around 63% being singletons. Sequencing was carried out using PBMCs. The receptors were sampled from a woman between 18 and 30 years old in good health and CMV-seropositive.

This clone is a singleton in its sample. The chain joins TRBV7-2 to TRBJ2-5; possible D gene TRBD1, 6 bases. V lost 1 base and J lost 8, with 17 bases in between. Germline V lookup: CDR1 SGHTA, CDR2 FQGNSA. This CDR3 contains 15 residues. As DNA, the CDR3 is TGTGCCAGCAGCTTAGTCGATGCAGGGGATGTCACCCAGTACTTC. Translated, it gives CASSLVDAGDVTQYF.

The V call is TRBV30, the J call TRBJ1-1; D gene ambiguous. The CDR3 loop spans 14 amino acids. V lost 6 bases and J lost 3, with 17 bases in between. The V gene's germline CDR1 is GTSNPN and CDR2 SVGIG (reference sequence). CDR3 protein: CACYPWPPDTEAFF. DNA of the CDR3: TGTGCCTGTTACCCATGGCCTCCTGACACTGAAGCTTTCTTT.

V usage is TRBV6-5 and J usage is TRBJ1-2; the D gene is possibly TRBD1 (6 bases). CDR3 length: 14 residues. V was cut by 4 bases and J by 4 bases, with 13 bases left in between. The germline CDR1 and CDR2 sequences are MNHEY and SVGAGI. CDR3 sequence: CASSSMGQRYGYTF. In nucleotides, the CDR3 is TGTGCCAGCAGTTCGATGGGACAACGCTATGGCTACACCTTC.

The chain employs TRBV7-9 and TRBJ2-1, with D uncertain. This CDR3 has 15 amino acids. The ends were cut back, 2 bases at V and 8 bases at J, with 16 bases in the middle. Germline V CDR1 and CDR2: SEHNR, FQNEAQ (reference sequence). The CDR3 DNA follows: TGTGCCAGCAGCTTATTGTCCTCCGGCGGCGATGAGCAGTTCTTC. Amino acid sequence: CASSLLSSGGDEQFF. The full variable domain, in which reference TRBV7-9 and TRBJ2-1 provide the parts outside the CDR3, is DTGVSQNPRHKITKRGQNVTFRCDPISEHNRLYWYRQTLGQGPEFLTYFQNEAQLEKSRLLSDRFSAERPKGSFSTLEIQRTEQGDSAMYLCASSLLSSGGDEQFFGPGTRLTVL.

This clone occurred a few times. The rearrangement uses TRBV9 and TRBJ2-5; no definite D call. Trimming cost V 0 bases and J 5 bases, with 11 bases left between them. Germline lookup yields CDR1 SGDLS and CDR2 YYNGEE. The length of the CDR3 is 14 residues. CDR3 region: CASSVGGSQETQYF. As DNA, the CDR3 is TGTGCCAGCAGCGTAGGAGGCAGTCAGGAGACCCAGTACTTC.

This clone appeared a few times. The V and J genes are TRBV4-2 and TRBJ2-1, with 9 nucleotides matching TRBD1. The CDR3 covers 16 residues. J lost 0 bases, V lost 3 bases, and 3 bases had no gene match. CDR1 LGHNA and CDR2 YNFKEQ come from the germline V gene. The CDR3, as DNA: TGTGCCAGCAGCCAGGGACAGGGTGTCTCCTACAATGAGCAGTTCTTC. Protein product: CASSQGQGVSYNEQFF.

The genes are TRBV4-3 and TRBJ2-1; TRBD2 might be the D (5 bases). This CDR3 contains 21 residues. Trimming took off 0 bases at V and 0 bases at J, with 24 bases between the two ends. CDR1 and CDR2 from the germline V gene are LGHNA and YSLEER. CDR3 nucleotide sequence: TGCGCCAGCAGCCAAGATTGGGTGGAATGGGCGGGCGGTAGCTCCTACAATGAGCAGTTCTTC. This codes for CASSQDWVEWAGGSSYNEQFF.

This clone was observed a handful of times. The chain joins TRBV6-5 to TRBJ2-7, with 10 bases aligning to TRBD1. The CDR3 is 15 amino acids. The ends lost 7 bases at V and 3 bases at J; junction bases unmatched: 9. The germline CDR1 and CDR2 sequences are MNHEY and SVGAGI. As DNA, the CDR3 is TGTGCCAGCACCACAGACAGGGGGCAGTACTACGAGCAGTACTTC. This gives the protein CASTTDRGQYYEQYF.

This chain joins TRBV29-1 and TRBJ2-3; 7 positions agree with TRBD1. V was pared by 1 base and J by 13 bases, with 5 bases of the junction left unmatched. The CDR3 is 11 amino acids. Germline CDR1 SQVTM, CDR2 ANQGSEA. The CDR3 is CSVEGRQGEYF. The DNA of the CDR3 is TGCAGCGTTGAAGGGAGGCAGGGGGAGTATTTT.

This rearrangement joins TRBV9 to TRBJ1-1; weak D call: TRBD1 (5 bases). The germline CDR1 and CDR2 sequences are SGDLS and YYNGEE. Trimming took off 0 bases at V and 0 bases at J, with 6 bases between the two ends. The CDR3 runs 14 residues. CDR3 nucleotide sequence: TGTGCCAGCAGCGTAGCAGGGATGAACACTGAAGCTTTCTTT. Translating it yields CASSVAGMNTEAFF.

The chain recombines TRBV18 with TRBJ2-7, with a weak D call TRBD1 (6 bases). This CDR3 region has 14 residues. Germline V gene lookup returns CDR1 KGHSH and CDR2 LQKENI. The ends were cut back, 3 bases at V and 0 bases at J, with 9 bases in the middle. The CDR3, as DNA: TGTGCCAGCTCACCGGACAGAAACTCCTACGAGCAGTACTTC. Encoded protein: CASSPDRNSYEQYF.

DNA for the CDR3: TGTGCCAGCAGCTTAGGTCCTAACAGGGACTATGGCTACACCTTC. It codes for CASSLGPNRDYGYTF. V usage is TRBV7-6 and J usage is TRBJ1-2, with a possible D match to TRBD1 (6 bases). V was cut by 1 base and J by 3 bases, with 12 bases left in between. Germline V gives CDR1 SGHVS, CDR2 FNYEAQ. The CDR3 is made up of 15 amino acids.

This sequence joins TRBV30 and TRBJ1-2; no firm D call. Per the germline V gene, CDR1 is GTSNPN and CDR2 is SVGIG (reference sequence). This CDR3 is built from 14 residues. V dropped 4 bases and J dropped 4 bases, with 16 bases sitting between them. The CDR3 here is CAWNPLDLGYGYTF. In nucleotides, the CDR3 is TGTGCCTGGAACCCCTTGGATCTAGGCTATGGCTACACCTTC.

The rearrangement links TRBV7-9 to TRBJ2-3; 9 nucleotides agree with TRBD2. Germline CDR1 is SEHNR and CDR2 is FQNEAQ (reference sequence). The ends lost 2 bases at V and 3 bases at J; junction bases unmatched: 6. The CDR3 length is 16 residues. This CDR3 is CASSLYASGKTDTQYF. The CDR3 region has the DNA TGTGCCAGCAGCTTATACGCTAGCGGGAAGACAGATACGCAGTATTTT.

The chain couples TRBV9 to TRBJ1-5; D is undetermined. V was shortened by 4 bases and J by 3 bases, with 8 bases between the two germline ends. Germline V gene sequence: CDR1 SGDLS, CDR2 YYNGEE. This CDR3 is 13 amino acids long. The CDR3 DNA follows: TGTGCCAGCAGCTCCGGTATCAATCAGCCCCAGCATTTT. It yields the protein CASSSGINQPQHF.

In this sample, this clone turned up a few times. This chain uses TRBV2 with TRBJ1-4; maybe TRBD1 (6 bases). Trimming pared 5 bases from V and 6 bases from J, leaving 13 bases between. This CDR3 is built from 14 residues. Per germline, CDR1 SNHLY and CDR2 FYNNEI. DNA of the CDR3: TGTGCCAGCAGTATACGGGGGGCGCATGAAAAACTGTTTTTT. Translating gives CASSIRGAHEKLFF.

This clone was seen a single time. V is TRBV2 and J is TRBJ1-1; a weak D match, TRBD1 (6 bases). Per germline, CDR1 SNHLY and CDR2 FYNNEI. The CDR3 contains 12 residues. The ends were cut back, 8 bases at V and 11 bases at J, with 18 bases in the middle. The CDR3 sequence: CASGGGFFEAFF. The CDR3 DNA is TGTGCCAGCGGGGGGGGCTTTTTTGAGGCTTTCTTT.